This T cell receptor (beta chain) was found in a study of shared clonotypes between healthy human individuals. Study overall: CD4 naive and memory got three plates each, CD8 naive two, CD8 memory one. Study conclusions and caveats: Represented diversity, genetic and exposure-history alike, was limited by few donors.

The CDR3 runs to 16 residues. J was trimmed by 2 bases and V by 3 bases; bases with no gene match: 3. Germline CDR1 SEHNR, CDR2 FQNEAQ (reference sequence). Assay used: immunoSEQ multiplex PCR; TCRdb lists only in-frame clones, some missing. The sample holds approximately 500,000 clones, around 96% seen once. A note on this clone: Its antigen is unidentified.

Sequencing was done on a sample of naive CD4+ T cells sorted from blood. This sample's subset: CD45RA+ positively selected. This clonotype was sampled from a woman aged 25 to 45 in good health. V usage is TRBV7-9 and J usage is TRBJ2-1; 11 nucleotides agree with TRBD2. CDR3 nucleotides: TGTGCCAGCAGCTTCTTAGCGGGAGGGCCCTACAATGAGCAGTTCTTC. Translating it yields CASSFLAGGPYNEQFF.